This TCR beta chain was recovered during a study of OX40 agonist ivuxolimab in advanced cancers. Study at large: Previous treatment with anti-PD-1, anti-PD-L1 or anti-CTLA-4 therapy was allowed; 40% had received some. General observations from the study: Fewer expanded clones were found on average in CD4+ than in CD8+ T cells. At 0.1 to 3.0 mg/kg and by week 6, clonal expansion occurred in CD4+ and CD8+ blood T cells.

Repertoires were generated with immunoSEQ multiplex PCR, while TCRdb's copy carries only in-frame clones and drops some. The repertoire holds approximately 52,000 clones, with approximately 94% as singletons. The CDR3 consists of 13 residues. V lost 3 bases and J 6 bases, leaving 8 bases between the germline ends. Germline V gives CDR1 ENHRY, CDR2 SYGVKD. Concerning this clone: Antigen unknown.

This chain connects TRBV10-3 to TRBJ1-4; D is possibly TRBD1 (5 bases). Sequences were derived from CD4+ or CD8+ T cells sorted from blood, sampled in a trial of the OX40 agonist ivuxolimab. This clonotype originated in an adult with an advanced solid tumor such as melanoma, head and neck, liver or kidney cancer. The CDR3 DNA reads TGTGCCATCAGTGATCCGACAGATGAAAAACTGTTTTTT. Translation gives CAISDPTDEKLFF.